Listed below are T cell receptor beta chains from one sample, sequenced in a study of early T cells in non-severe SARS-CoV-2 infection. TCRdb itself ran the 5' RACE reads through MiXCR, one entry per CDR3 protein. The sample shows some 41,000 distinct CDR3 sequences, about 23% of them seen only once. The sample was whole blood, taken at baseline. The source of these receptors is an adult who was a healthcare worker with PCR-confirmed SARS-CoV-2 infection or an uninfected control (not recorded which). The CDR3 runs from the conserved cysteine through the conserved F or W.

v_call,j_call,cdr3_aa
TRBV20-1,TRBJ2-3,CSVSTTDTQYF
TRBV7-2,TRBJ1-6,CASSLDKIGSLHF
TRBV6-1,TRBJ2-5,CASSHGQGRETQYF
TRBV25-1,TRBJ2-4,CASSGTGGWDKNIQYF
TRBV11-2,TRBJ2-1,CASSLELEGTYNEQFF
TRBV3-1,TRBJ2-3,CASSQEGTVTDTQYF
TRBV13,TRBJ1-4,CASSPRSGEEKLFF
TRBV11-2,TRBJ1-2,CASSPDVIRDGYTF
TRBV7-9,TRBJ1-6,CASSPGQGGNSPLHF
TRBV7-9,TRBJ1-4,CASSRRGVHEKLFF
TRBV5-4,TRBJ2-2,CASSPGLAGRGDTGELFF
TRBV7-6,TRBJ2-2,CASSLSTGLNTGELFF
TRBV20-1,TRBJ2-5,CSAPSLGKTQYF
TRBV20-1,TRBJ2-3,CSARVDPTDTQYF
TRBV11-2,TRBJ2-1,CASSGEGEQFF
TRBV20-1,TRBJ2-7,CSAGRDSEAYEQYF
TRBV12-3/TRBV12-4,TRBJ2-7,CASSLLAGGSYEQYF
TRBV5-1,TRBJ2-7,CASSLGVASSYEQYF
TRBV29-1,TRBJ1-2,CSTAGGDDYGYTF
TRBV20-1,TRBJ2-1,CSARIPTGGSYNEQFF
TRBV7-2,TRBJ1-6,CASSLVGSNSPLHF
TRBV7-2,TRBJ2-3,CASSSPRLAQDTQYF
TRBV6-5,TRBJ2-1,CASSYDSGSSYNEQFF
TRBV12-3/TRBV12-4,TRBJ2-3,CASSSEGDTQYF
TRBV5-1,TRBJ2-7,CASSFSGRSYEQYF
TRBV7-9,TRBJ2-1,CASSLGRPSYNEQFF
TRBV7-9,TRBJ2-7,CASSAPGRPLLEQYF
TRBV12-3/TRBV12-4,TRBJ2-7,CASSSNSYEQYF
TRBV10-3,TRBJ1-2,CAISEGSNYLGYTF
TRBV12-3/TRBV12-4,TRBJ2-4,CASSNSWLAKNIQYF
TRBV6-1,TRBJ2-4,CASSEFGAKNIQYF
TRBV18,TRBJ2-1,CASSRFGQLLNEQFF
TRBV7-9,TRBJ2-5,CASSLRLEQETQYF
TRBV6-1,TRBJ1-1,CASNRDRVGSEAFF
TRBV6-6,TRBJ1-4,CAAKDRVNEKLFF
TRBV19,TRBJ1-2,CASSMPRGFYGYTF
TRBV25-1,TRBJ2-2,CATQQGGDTGELFF
TRBV18,TRBJ2-1,CASSPPLAGGTNEQFF
TRBV5-6,TRBJ2-6,CASSLANRAGANVLTF
TRBV6-2/TRBV6-3,TRBJ1-4,CASTLTIGGSEKLFF